The clone carrying this T cell receptor (beta chain) has only a few counts. V was trimmed by 2 bases and J by 6 bases, leaving 5 bases between them. The CDR3 runs to 13 residues. Per germline, CDR1 SGHAT and CDR2 FQNNGV. The source of the sample is a study of OX40 agonist ivuxolimab in advanced cancers. Libraries were prepared by immunoSEQ multiplex PCR; TCRdb keeps only in-frame clonotypes and omits some of them. The sample yields roughly 100,000 clones, roughly 89% seen once. Sequences were derived from CD4+ or CD8+ T cells sorted from blood, sampled in a trial of the OX40 agonist ivuxolimab. The chain carries TRBV11-2 and TRBJ1-6; D is undetermined. The TCR comes from an adult with an advanced solid tumor such as melanoma, head and neck, liver or kidney cancer. CDR3 nucleotide sequence: TGTGCCAGCAGCTTACAAGCTAATTCACCCCTCCACTTT. This translates into CASSLQANSPLHF.